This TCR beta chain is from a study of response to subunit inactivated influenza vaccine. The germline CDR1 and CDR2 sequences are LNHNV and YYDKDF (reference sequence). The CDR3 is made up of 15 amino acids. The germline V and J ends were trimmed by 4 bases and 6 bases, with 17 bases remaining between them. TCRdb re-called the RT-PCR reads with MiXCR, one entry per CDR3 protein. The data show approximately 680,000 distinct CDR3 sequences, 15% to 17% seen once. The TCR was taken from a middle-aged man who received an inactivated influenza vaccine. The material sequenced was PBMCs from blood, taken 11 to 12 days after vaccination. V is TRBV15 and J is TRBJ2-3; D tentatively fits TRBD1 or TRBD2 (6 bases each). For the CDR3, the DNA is TGTGCCACCAGCATTCGAGGGGGGATCGGGGATACGCAGTATTTT. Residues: CATSIRGGIGDTQYF. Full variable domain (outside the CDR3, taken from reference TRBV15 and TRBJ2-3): DAMVIQNPRYQVTQFGKPVTLSCSQTLNHNVMYWYQQKSSQAPKLLFHYYDKDFNNEADTPDNFQSRRPNTSFCFLDIRSPGLGDTAMYLCATSIRGGIGDTQYFGPGTRLTVL.